What follows describes a single TCR beta chain. At one of its ends the junction is not consistent with the germline gene, which may arise from a read error. This specimen belongs to a study of tumor-infiltrating lymphocytes in primary liver carcinoma. At the level of the study: Stage T1-T3 N0M0 tumors measured about 4 to 10 cm at most.

A constant-region primer served to make TCR beta cDNA from around 540 ng total RNA. Researchers made the TCR beta libraries by running three nested multiplex PCR rounds with slightly modified ARM-PCR. TCRdb re-called the multiplex PCR reads with MiXCR, one entry per CDR3 protein. The table records around 79,000 distinct CDR3 sequences, approximately 69% of them present only once. It was from about 21-30 mg of unsorted bulk tissue that RNA and DNA were co-extracted. The sequenced sample consisted of tumor-adjacent normal liver tissue. This clonotype was sampled from a man in his forties or fifties with primary liver carcinoma and hepatitis B virus infection.

The CDR3, as DNA: TGTGCCAGCAGCTTTAGGACAGGAGTCATGAACGCTGAAGCTTCCTTT. Protein sequence: CASSFRTGVMNAEASF. The rearrangement joins TRBV5-6 to TRBJ1-1, with 7 bases lining up with TRBD1. The CDR3 consists of 16 residues. Germline V gene data show CDR1 as SGHDT and CDR2 as YYEEEE.